The clone carrying this TCR beta chain was found once. The antigen is not known. Reverse transcription of about 0.5 to 1 ug RNA was carried out with random hexamers. Each CDR3 protein gets one entry after TCRdb re-called the immunoSEQ multiplex PCR reads with MiXCR. This table holds 65,000 to 80,000 distinct CDR3 sequences, roughly 91% found once. Sequencing of TCR beta was carried out in blood CD8+ and CD4+ T cells. It was treatment-naive patients with stable or active relapsing-remitting disease who made up the multiple sclerosis controls. TEMRA cells were FACS-enriched, and CD8+ and CD4+ T cells were isolated negatively. The entry originates in a study of CD8 T cells in Susac syndrome. Study outcomes and limitations: By the study's own acknowledgment, its TCR sequencing and HLA analysis included relatively few individuals.

The TCR originated in a human donor with multiple sclerosis. The sequenced sample consisted of CD8+ T cells from PBMCs.

The CDR3 sequence: CAISEGGLAGNTGELFF. The CDR3 nucleotides read TGTGCCATCAGTGAAGGGGGACTAGCGGGGAACACCGGGGAGCTGTTTTTT. The chain carries TRBV10-3 and TRBJ2-2, with 12 bases aligning to TRBD2. The germline V gene has CDR1 ENHRY and CDR2 SYGVKD. The CDR3 length is 17 residues. V was pared by 3 bases and J by 1 base, with 3 bases of the junction left unmatched.